This note documents a single T cell receptor (beta chain) sequence. This specimen comes from a study of PD-1 blockade in classical Hodgkin lymphoma. This CDR3 has 16 residues. V lost 7 bases to trimming and J lost 6 bases, with 24 bases between them. Looked up from germline, CDR1 is SGHTA and CDR2 is FQGNSA. Every patient experienced relapse after autologous stem cell transplantation, and brentuximab vedotin exposure varied. The method was immunoSEQ multiplex PCR; TCRdb's version includes in-frame clones alone and lacks a portion of them. The sample comprises just over 60,000 clones, more than 70% of which are singletons, and under 15% rests with the top ten.

The sequence derives from a human donor with classical Hodgkin lymphoma. The source was peripheral blood mononuclear cells (PBMCs), collected at baseline. The chain couples TRBV7-2 to TRBJ1-2, with D maybe TRBD1 (5 bases). The CDR3 here is CASTLSQGKLLDGYTF. In DNA, the CDR3 is TGTGCCAGCACCTTGTCCCAGGGAAAACTTTTGGATGGCTACACCTTC. Together with reference TRBV7-2 and TRBJ1-2, the CDR3 gives the full variable domain: GAGVSQSPSNKVTEKGKDVELRCDPISGHTALYWYRQSLGQGLEFLIYFQGNSAPDKSGLPSDRFSAERTGGSVSTLTIQRTQQEDSAVYLCASTLSQGKLLDGYTFGSGTRLTVV.